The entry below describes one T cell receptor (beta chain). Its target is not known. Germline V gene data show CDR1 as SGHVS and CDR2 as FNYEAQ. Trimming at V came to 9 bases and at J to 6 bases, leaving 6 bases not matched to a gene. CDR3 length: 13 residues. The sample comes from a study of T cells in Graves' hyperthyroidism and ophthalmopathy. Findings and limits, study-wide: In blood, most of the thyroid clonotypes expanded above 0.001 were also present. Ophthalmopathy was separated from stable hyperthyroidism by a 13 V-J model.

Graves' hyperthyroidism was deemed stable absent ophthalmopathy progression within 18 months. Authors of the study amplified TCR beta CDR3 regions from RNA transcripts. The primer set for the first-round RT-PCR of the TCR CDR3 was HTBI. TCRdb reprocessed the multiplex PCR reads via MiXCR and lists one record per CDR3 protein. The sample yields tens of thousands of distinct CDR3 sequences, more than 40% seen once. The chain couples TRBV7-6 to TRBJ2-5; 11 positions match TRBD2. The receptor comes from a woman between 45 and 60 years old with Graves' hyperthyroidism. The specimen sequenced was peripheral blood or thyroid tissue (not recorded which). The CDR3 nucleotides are TGTGCCAGTAGCGGGAGGGCCTTGCAGACCCAGTACTTC. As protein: CASSGRALQTQYF.